The 9 T cell receptor beta chains below come from one sample, sequenced in a study of T cells in Graves' hyperthyroidism and ophthalmopathy. From RNA transcripts, TCR beta CDR3 regions were amplified. The HTBI set primed first-round TCR CDR3 RT-PCR. MiXCR was run by TCRdb on the multiplex PCR reads, yielding one entry per CDR3 protein. The sample has 500,000 to 600,000 distinct CDR3 sequences; under 60% are singletons. The sequenced sample consisted of peripheral blood or thyroid tissue (not recorded which). The receptors originated from a woman younger than 35 with Graves' hyperthyroidism.

The V gene is TRBV2, the J gene TRBJ1-1, with D possibly TRBD1 on 5 matching bases. In germline, CDR1 is SNHLY, CDR2 FYNNEI. V lost 5 bases to trimming and J lost 7 bases, with 14 bases between them. This CDR3 spans 13 amino acids. The CDR3 DNA is TGTGCCAGCAGTCGTGACAGCGGAAATGAAGCTTTCTTT. Its protein product is CASSRDSGNEAFF.

This clonotype was recorded many times. The chain combines TRBV9 with TRBJ2-7, with TRBD1 matching over 7 bases. CDR3 length: 15 residues. Germline CDR1 and CDR2: SGDLS and YYNGEE. The junction had 10 bases not matched to a gene; V was cut back by 0 bases and J by 7 bases. The CDR3 DNA is TGTGCCAGCAGCGTAGGGTTACAGGGGAAAGGGGAGCAGTACTTC. Translation gives CASSVGLQGKGEQYF.

The V call is TRBV6-6, the J call TRBJ1-4; the D is unclear. Germline values: CDR1 MNHNY, CDR2 SVGAGI (reference sequence). CDR3 length: 16 residues. V was shortened by 7 bases and J by 7 bases, with 22 bases between the two germline ends. This CDR3 is CASTNRLARIGEKLFF. In DNA form, the CDR3 reads TGTGCCAGCACAAACCGACTAGCCAGGATAGGTGAAAAACTGTTTTTT.

This rearrangement joins TRBV15 to TRBJ1-2; tentative D call: TRBD1 (5 bases). Germline CDR1 is LNHNV and CDR2 is YYDKDF (reference sequence). CDR3 length: 19 amino acids. V shed 0 bases and J shed 8 bases, with 28 bases lying between them. DNA for the CDR3: TGTGCCACCAGCAGAGATCCCCGGGACCTAGGGCAGGGACTTCGGGGCTACACCTTC. Amino acid sequence: CATSRDPRDLGQGLRGYTF.

This clonotype was picked up a small number of times. The V and J genes are TRBV2 and TRBJ2-7; the match to TRBD2 covers 12 bases. The closer fit of TRBJ2-1 to the DNA end suggests the J call may be wrong. Germline CDR1 is SNHLY and CDR2 is FYNNEI. This CDR3 comprises 13 residues. The CDR3 sequence: CATMGLAGNEQFF. The CDR3 DNA reads TGTGCCACTATGGGACTAGCGGGCAATGAGCAGTTCTTC.

This clonotype was recorded at least ten times. The chain carries TRBV20-1 and TRBJ2-1; 11 bases map to TRBD2. The CDR3 extends over 15 amino acids. V dropped 4 bases and J dropped 3; count of bases not matched to a gene: 5. Germline CDR1 DFQATT, CDR2 SNEGSKA (reference sequence). The CDR3 region has the DNA TGCAGTGCTACCAGGACTAGCGGGCTCTACAATGAGCAGTTCTTC. This encodes CSATRTSGLYNEQFF.

The chain couples TRBV11-2 to TRBJ1-2; 8 bases map to TRBD1. V dropped 1 base and J dropped 4; count of bases not matched to a gene: 8. The CDR3 is 16 residues long. Germline V gene data show CDR1 as SGHAT and CDR2 as FQNNGV. CDR3 amino acids: CASSLVGSGGPYGYTF. CDR3 bases: TGTGCCAGCAGCTTAGTAGGTTCAGGGGGCCCCTATGGCTACACCTTC. Variable domain in full (rest from reference TRBV11-2 and TRBJ1-2): EAGVAQSPRYKIIEKRQSVAFWCNPISGHATLYWYQQILGQGPKLLIQFQNNGVVDDSQLPKDRFSAERLKGVDSTLKIQPAKLEDSAVYLCASSLVGSGGPYGYTFGSGTRLTVV.

V usage is TRBV5-1 and J usage is TRBJ2-7; 9 bases agree with TRBD2. TRBJ2-1 matches the DNA end more closely, so the J call is doubtful. CDR1 SGHRS and CDR2 YFSETQ come from the germline V gene. The CDR3 has 17 amino acids. The CDR3 DNA reads as TGCGCCAGCAGCTTGGCCCCTAGCGGGGCATCATCCTATGAGCAGTTCTTC. Translating gives CASSLAPSGASSYEQFF.

The V gene is TRBV11-2, the J gene TRBJ2-3, with D uncertain. Per germline, CDR1 SGHAT and CDR2 FQNNGV. The CDR3 is 14 residues long. Trimming took off 1 base at V and 2 bases at J, with 7 bases between the two ends. CDR3 sequence reads: CASSLVRSTDTQYF. The CDR3 DNA is TGTGCCAGCAGCTTAGTTCGGTCCACAGATACGCAGTATTTT. Together with reference TRBV11-2 and TRBJ2-3, the CDR3 gives the full variable domain: EAGVAQSPRYKIIEKRQSVAFWCNPISGHATLYWYQQILGQGPKLLIQFQNNGVVDDSQLPKDRFSAERLKGVDSTLKIQPAKLEDSAVYLCASSLVRSTDTQYFGPGTRLTVL.